The 5 T cell receptor beta chains reported below all come from one sample, sequenced in a study of shared clonotypes between healthy human individuals. Generated by immunoSEQ multiplex PCR, the TCRdb table keeps only in-frame clones and is missing some. Of approximately 2,000,000 clones in the sample, about nine tenths were seen once. Specimen: naive CD4+ T cells from PBMCs. Subset: CD45RA+ positively selected. The receptors originated from a man aged 18 to 30 in good health. Some clones in this sample may be carry-over from other donors' samples.

V gene TRBV5-1 combines with J gene TRBJ1-1; D uncertain. The CDR3 runs 15 residues. Germline CDR1 is SGHRS and CDR2 is YFSETQ. The V and J ends lost 0 bases and 5 bases respectively, with 14 bases between them. DNA for the CDR3: TGCGCCAGCAGCTTGGGGGTGGGCGCCAATACTGAAGCTTTCTTT. This encodes CASSLGVGANTEAFF.

The genes are TRBV5-1 and TRBJ1-4; no reliable D call. The CDR3 has 16 amino acids. CDR1 is SGHRS, CDR2 YFSETQ, per germline. V shed 0 bases and J shed 7 bases, with 16 bases lying between them. The CDR3 DNA sequence: TGCGCCAGCAGCTTGGGTCTTGCAGACGGGAGTGAAAAACTGTTTTTT. Residues: CASSLGLADGSEKLFF.

The genes are TRBV10-3 and TRBJ2-4; maybe TRBD1 (5 bases). Trimming shortened V by 5 bases and J by 8 bases, and 13 bases separated the two germline ends. Germline V gene lookup returns CDR1 ENHRY and CDR2 SYGVKD. The CDR3 extends over 13 amino acids. The CDR3 is CAISPGSVDIQYF. DNA of the CDR3: TGTGCCATCAGTCCAGGGTCAGTGGACATTCAGTACTTC.

This clone was counted a single time. This chain joins TRBV11-2 and TRBJ2-3; 12 bases map to TRBD2. The CDR3 spans 17 residues. The junction had 5 bases not matched to a gene; V was cut back by 3 bases and J by 1 base. Germline CDR1 is SGHAT and CDR2 is FQNNGV. For the CDR3, the DNA is TGTGCCAGCAGCTTCTCTAGCGGGAGGGTTGGCACAGATACGCAGTATTTT. Residues: CASSFSSGRVGTDTQYF.

The rearrangement links TRBV19 to TRBJ1-1; D not resolved. The germline gives CDR1 LNHDA, CDR2 SQIVND (reference sequence). The CDR3 spans 14 residues. Trimming cost V 3 bases and J 1 base, with 9 bases left between them. CDR3 bases: TGTGCCAGTAGTATTTATCTGGGGAACACTGAAGCTTTCTTT. It translates to CASSIYLGNTEAFF.